Listed here are 16 T cell receptor beta chains from one sample, sequenced in a study of spatial heterogeneity in lung cancer. Study-level results: Expanded intratumoral alpha and beta TCR counts tracked tumor mutation counts.

The time point was: sample taken at primary tumor resection. TCRdb reprocessed the 5' RACE reads with MiXCR, giving one entry per CDR3 protein. The sample consists of about 30,000 distinct CDR3 sequences, 7.1% of them appearing once. No antigen has been identified for these receptors. Sequencing used lung tumor tissue, obtained at surgery. These receptors all come from a male donor with early-stage non-small cell lung cancer.

In its sample, this clonotype was seen many times. V gene TRBV12-3 or TRBV12-4 combines with J gene TRBJ1-5; 8 bases are shared with TRBD1. V shed 5 bases, J shed 7 bases, and the junction held 7 bases outside the gene matches. This CDR3 spans 14 amino acids. Here the CDR3 reads CASSPTGVGQPQHF. The CDR3 nucleotides read TGTGCCAGCAGTCCGACAGGGGTTGGACAGCCCCAGCATTTT.

In regard to this clonotype: A single base separates this from a much larger clone, so it may be a read error. The rearrangement joins TRBV20-1 to TRBJ1-5, with D tentatively TRBD1 (5 bases). Trimming left V 3 bases short and J 1 base short, with 16 bases between. The length of the CDR3 is 16 residues. Germline lookup yields CDR1 DFQATT and CDR2 SNEGSKA (reference sequence). In DNA form, the CDR3 reads TGCAGTGCTAGTTCCCCAGGACATCTCAGCAATCAGCCCCAGCATTTT. Translated: CSASSPGHLSNQPQHF.

The sample holds many counts of this clonotype. The rearrangement links TRBV6-1 to TRBJ1-1; D remains ambiguous. The germline V gene has CDR1 MNHNS and CDR2 SASEGT. The CDR3 loop spans 15 amino acids. Deletions cut 7 bases from V and 0 bases from J, with 15 bases between. CDR3 amino acids: CASIEGSSMNTEAFF. CDR3 nucleotides: TGTGCCAGCATAGAAGGCAGTTCCATGAACACTGAAGCTTTCTTT.

The genes are TRBV11-2 and TRBJ2-3, with TRBD2 matching 7 bases. The CDR3 sequence is 13 residues long. The V gene's germline CDR1 is SGHAT and CDR2 FQNNGV. With 5 bases clipped from V and 8 bases from J, the junction kept 7 bases outside the gene matches. The DNA for the CDR3 is TGTGCCAGCAGCGGTCAAGCGGGGATTACGCAGTATTTT. Translated: CASSGQAGITQYF.

This clonotype has a count of ten or more. J is TRBJ2-1 and V is TRBV7-2, with 7 bases matching TRBD2. The CDR3 runs 15 residues. The germline V gene has CDR1 SGHTA and CDR2 FQGNSA. Trimming removed 5 bases from V and 7 bases from J; junction bases left unmatched: 11. In DNA, the CDR3 is TGTGCCAGCAGCCGGCTGGGGGGGTTAAGGAATGAGCAGTTCTTC. This sequence encodes CASSRLGGLRNEQFF.

This clonotype appeared many times. V usage is TRBV5-1 and J usage is TRBJ2-7; D possibly matches TRBD1 or TRBD2 (5 bases each). The CDR3 is made up of 14 amino acids. V was cut by 4 bases and J by 3 bases, with 14 bases left in between. Looked up from germline, CDR1 is SGHRS and CDR2 is YFSETQ. CDR3 sequence reads: CASSIRDGRYEQYF. In DNA, the CDR3 is TGCGCCAGCAGCATCCGGGACGGACGCTACGAGCAGTACTTC.

This clonotype was observed many times. Here the CDR3 omits its conserved ending phenylalanine or tryptophan, so a read error is the likely source. Because the CDR3's place on the DNA is in doubt, the DNA is left out and the CDR3 is given as listed by TCRdb. The rearrangement joins TRBV28 to TRBJ1-3; whether TRBD1, the table's D call, matches the DNA was not checked. From its first to its last residue, the CDR3 has 10 amino acids. The germline V gene encodes CDR1 MDHEN and CDR2 SYDVKM. CDR3 residues: CASSAAGTGG.

This chain connects TRBV6-1 to TRBJ1-2, with D possibly being TRBD1 (5 bases). Looked up from germline, CDR1 is MNHNS and CDR2 is SASEGT. Between the trimmed V and J ends, which lost 3 bases and 5 bases, there was a span of 7 bases. This CDR3 contains 12 residues. The DNA for the CDR3 is TGTGCCAGCAGTGAGGGGGTATATGGCTACACCTTC. Its translation is CASSEGVYGYTF.

This clonotype is classed as medium-sized (0.01 to 0.1%). The CDR3 is CASSYYNEKLFF. CDR3 in DNA: TGTGCCAGCAGTTACTACAATGAAAAACTGTTTTTT. The chain links TRBV6-6 to TRBJ1-4; D unclear. Germline loops: CDR1 MNHNY, CDR2 SVGAGI (reference sequence). V dropped 1 base and J dropped 5 bases, with 2 bases sitting between them. The CDR3 is 12 residues long.

CDR3 sequence: CASSLRPGQGSPLHF. The DNA for the CDR3 is TGCGCCAGCAGCCTTAGACCGGGACAGGGATCACCCCTCCACTTT. The chain carries TRBV4-3 and TRBJ1-6, with 9 positions matching TRBD1. V lost 4 bases, J lost 10 bases, and 8 bases stayed unmatched. There are 15 residues in the CDR3. The germline CDR1 and CDR2 sequences are LGHNA and YSLEER.

This clonotype was seen only a few times. The chain is built from TRBV5-4 and TRBJ2-1; 9 bases are shared with TRBD1. This CDR3 is built from 16 residues. Germline V gives CDR1 SGHNT, CDR2 YYREEE (reference sequence). V shed 2 bases and J 8 bases; nucleotides not matched to a gene: 11. CDR3 nucleotide sequence: TGTGCCAGCAGCTTAGACCCAGGACAGGGGTTCGATGAGCAGTTCTTC. This codes for CASSLDPGQGFDEQFF. Full variable domain (rest looked up from reference TRBV5-4 and TRBJ2-1): ETGVTQSPTHLIKTRGQQVTLRCSSQSGHNTVSWYQQALGQGPQFIFQYYREEENGRGNFPPRFSGLQFPNYSSELNVNALELDDSALYLCASSLDPGQGFDEQFFGPGTRLTVL.

In its sample, this clonotype was seen many times. The CDR3 loop reads CASSLYGTQPQHF. As DNA, the CDR3 is TGTGCCAGCAGCTTATACGGAACCCAGCCCCAGCATTTT. J is TRBJ1-5 and V is TRBV7-9, with D hard to call. V gave up 2 bases and J gave up 7 bases, with 9 bases separating them. The CDR3 has 13 residues. CDR1 is SEHNR, CDR2 FQNEAQ, per germline (reference sequence).

There are many counts of this clonotype. This chain links TRBV7-2 with TRBJ1-3, with D perhaps matching TRBD1 (6 bases). The CDR3 spans 15 residues. The germline V gene has CDR1 SGHTA and CDR2 FQGNSA. V was clipped by 2 bases and J by 2 bases, with 10 bases between them. In DNA form, the CDR3 reads TGTGCCAGCAGCTTACTAAGGGGGACTGGAAACACCATATATTTT. This gives the protein CASSLLRGTGNTIYF.

This clonotype has ten or more counts. The chain links TRBV4-2 to TRBJ1-1; no reliable D call. The germline V gene encodes CDR1 LGHNA and CDR2 YNFKEQ. This CDR3 spans 14 amino acids. The germline V and J ends were trimmed by 1 base and 5 bases, with 11 bases remaining between them. The CDR3 sequence: CASSQGHRGTEAFF. CDR3 DNA: TGTGCCAGCAGCCAAGGTCACCGGGGTACTGAAGCTTTCTTT.

This chain joins TRBV6-2 or TRBV6-3 and TRBJ2-1; D uncertain. CDR3 length: 15 residues. The germline CDR1 and CDR2 sequences are MNHEY and SVGEGT. V was clipped by 2 bases and J by 2 bases, with 10 bases between them. The CDR3 reads CASSYVGITYNEQFF. The CDR3 DNA follows: TGTGCCAGCAGTTACGTTGGAATTACCTACAATGAGCAGTTCTTC.

This chain links TRBV5-5 with TRBJ2-2; D is perhaps TRBD1 (5 bases). The germline V gene has CDR1 SGHKS and CDR2 YYEKEE (reference sequence). The CDR3 runs 14 residues. V lost 4 bases and J lost 5, with 12 bases in between. CDR3 loop: CASSHNQGTGELFF. CDR3 in DNA: TGTGCCAGCAGCCATAATCAGGGAACCGGGGAGCTGTTTTTT.